Listed below are T cell receptor beta chains from one sample, sequenced in a study of OX40 agonist ivuxolimab in advanced cancers. Here immunoSEQ multiplex PCR was the method, and the copy in TCRdb shows in-frame clones only, minus some. The sample shows 13,000 or so clones, 77% of them seen only once. The sequencing here drew on CD4+ or CD8+ T cells sorted from blood, taken in a trial of the OX40 agonist ivuxolimab. These receptors all come from an adult with an advanced solid tumor such as melanoma, head and neck, liver or kidney cancer. Both conserved end residues are trimmed from each CDR3.

TRBV4-1,TRBJ2-7,ASSQGRNYEQY
TRBV11-2,TRBJ2-1,ASSYTSGSSYNEQF
TRBV13,TRBJ1-2,ASSLGGGYGYT
TRBV5-1,TRBJ2-7,ASSLEPGTPSYEQY
TRBV4-1,TRBJ1-1,ASSQQPGTGTHTEAF
TRBV6-5,TRBJ2-3,ASSPSTDTQY
TRBV5-1,TRBJ2-7,ASSWGSEQY
TRBV27,TRBJ2-1,ASSFYNEQF
TRBV29-1,TRBJ2-7,SVEDHSYEQY
TRBV4-2,TRBJ2-1,ASSHGIGAGNEQF
TRBV6-6,TRBJ2-5,ASSHPSGRGTQY
TRBV4-1,TRBJ2-1,ASSQATVGGYDEQF
TRBV18,TRBJ1-2,ASSPPDRGIYGYT
TRBV5-1,TRBJ2-7,ASSAGLAELREQY
TRBV28,TRBJ2-7,ASSSRTSGIGEQY
TRBV5-4,TRBJ2-7,ASSKAGGPYEQY
TRBV4-1,TRBJ2-2,ASSQAGTNTGELF
TRBV25-1,TRBJ2-1,ASSATGQGEQF
TRBV14,TRBJ2-7,ASSPGGQGSYEQY
TRBV7-3,TRBJ2-1,ASSPGLARTAEQF
TRBV12-5,TRBJ2-7,ASGLVAGGGYEQY
TRBV9,TRBJ2-7,ASSIGTGGHEQY
TRBV29-1,TRBJ2-7,SVARDYEQY
TRBV5-6,TRBJ1-1,ASSYKWGGVTEAF
TRBV10-1,TRBJ2-7,ASSEAIAGVGEQY
TRBV5-6,TRBJ2-2,ASSLTGSPGELF
TRBV7-8,TRBJ1-3,ASSKGQGLSGNTIY
TRBV5-1,TRBJ1-4,ASSSWGGFATNEKLF
TRBV30,TRBJ1-1,AWSIGTTEAF
TRBV6-1,TRBJ1-4,ASRVPTNEKLF
TRBV19,TRBJ2-3,ASSPGTSGDTQY
TRBV11-2,TRBJ2-1,ASSLDRGAYNEQF
TRBV6-1,TRBJ2-1,ASSDMNYGSYNEQF
TRBV6-1,TRBJ2-2,ASSDRYTGELF
TRBV19,TRBJ2-7,ASSTSGGSYEQY
TRBV9,TRBJ2-3,ASSVHGRPTDTQY
TRBV5-4,TRBJ2-7,ASSGLSTSGTSYEQY
TRBV27,TRBJ2-7,ASSPTGHEQY
TRBV30,TRBJ2-7,ASTPGSSYEQY
TRBV6-1,TRBJ1-2,ASSDGAMDWGDYGYT
TRBV7-6,TRBJ2-5,ASSWTTGKGGQETQY